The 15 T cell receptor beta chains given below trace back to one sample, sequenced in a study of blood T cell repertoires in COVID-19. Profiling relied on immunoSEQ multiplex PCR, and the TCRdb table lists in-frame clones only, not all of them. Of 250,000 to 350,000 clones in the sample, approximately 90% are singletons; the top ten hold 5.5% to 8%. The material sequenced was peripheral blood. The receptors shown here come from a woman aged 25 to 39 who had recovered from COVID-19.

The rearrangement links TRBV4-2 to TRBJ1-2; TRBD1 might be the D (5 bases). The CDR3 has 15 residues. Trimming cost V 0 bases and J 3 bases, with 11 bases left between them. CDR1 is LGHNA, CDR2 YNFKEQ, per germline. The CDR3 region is CASSQDYQGDYGYTF. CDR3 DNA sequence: TGTGCCAGCAGCCAAGATTACCAGGGTGACTATGGCTACACCTTC.

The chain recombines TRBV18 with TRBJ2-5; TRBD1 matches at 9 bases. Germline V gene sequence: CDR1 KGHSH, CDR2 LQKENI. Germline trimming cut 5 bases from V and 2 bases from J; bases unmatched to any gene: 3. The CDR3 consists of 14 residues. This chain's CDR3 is CASSGTGKQETQYF. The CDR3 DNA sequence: TGTGCCAGCTCAGGGACAGGGAAACAAGAGACCCAGTACTTC.

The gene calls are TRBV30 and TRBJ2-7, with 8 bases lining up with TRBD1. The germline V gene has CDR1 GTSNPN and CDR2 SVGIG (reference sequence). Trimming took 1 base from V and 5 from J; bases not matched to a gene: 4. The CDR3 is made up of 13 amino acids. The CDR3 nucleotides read TGTGCCTGGAGTGGACAGGGGTGGGACGAGCAGTACTTC. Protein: CAWSGQGWDEQYF.

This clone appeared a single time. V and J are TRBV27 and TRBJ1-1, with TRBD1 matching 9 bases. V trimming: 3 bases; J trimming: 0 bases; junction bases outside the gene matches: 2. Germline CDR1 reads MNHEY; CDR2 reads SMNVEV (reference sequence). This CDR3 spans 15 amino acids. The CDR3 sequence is CASSLWDRVNTEAFF. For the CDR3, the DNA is TGTGCCAGCAGTTTGTGGGACAGGGTGAACACTGAAGCTTTCTTT.

CDR3 nucleotide sequence: TGTGCCAGCAGTTACTCGTTACGGGGTGAGACCCAGTACTTC. This codes for CASSYSLRGETQYF. This chain uses TRBV6-5 with TRBJ2-5; D possibly corresponds to TRBD2 (5 bases). Germline-derived CDR1 and CDR2 are MNHEY and SVGAGI. The length of the CDR3 is 14 residues. V was pared by 0 bases and J by 5 bases, with 10 bases between.

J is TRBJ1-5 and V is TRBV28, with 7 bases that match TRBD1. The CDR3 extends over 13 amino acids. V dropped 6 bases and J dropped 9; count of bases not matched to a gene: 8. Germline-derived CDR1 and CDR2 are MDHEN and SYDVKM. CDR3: CASSSSTGSPQHF. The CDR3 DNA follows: TGTGCCAGCAGCTCCTCGACAGGGTCGCCCCAGCATTTT.

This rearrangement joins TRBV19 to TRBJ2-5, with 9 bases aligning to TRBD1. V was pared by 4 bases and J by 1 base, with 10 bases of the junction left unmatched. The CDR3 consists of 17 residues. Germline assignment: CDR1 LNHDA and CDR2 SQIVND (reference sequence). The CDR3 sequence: CASSSRPGQGIQETQYF. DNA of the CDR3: TGTGCCAGTAGTAGTCGTCCGGGACAGGGAATCCAAGAGACCCAGTACTTC.

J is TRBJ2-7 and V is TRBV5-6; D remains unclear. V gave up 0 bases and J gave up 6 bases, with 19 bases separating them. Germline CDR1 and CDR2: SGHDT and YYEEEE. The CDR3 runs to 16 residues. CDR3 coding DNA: TGTGCCAGCAGCTTGGTCGGCCAGGATATCTCGAGCGAGCAGTACTTC. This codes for CASSLVGQDISSEQYF.

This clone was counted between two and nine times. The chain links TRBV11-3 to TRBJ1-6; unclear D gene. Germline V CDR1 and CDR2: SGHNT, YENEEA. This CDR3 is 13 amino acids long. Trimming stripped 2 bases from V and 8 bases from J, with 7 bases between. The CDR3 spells CASSLSGDSPLHF. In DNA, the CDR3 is TGTGCCAGCAGCTTAAGTGGAGATTCACCCCTCCACTTT. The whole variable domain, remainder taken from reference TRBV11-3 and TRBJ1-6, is EAGVVQSPRYKIIEKKQPVAFWCNPISGHNTLYWYLQNLGQGPELLIRYENEEAVDDSQLPKDRFSAERLKGVDSTLKIQPAELGDSAVYLCASSLSGDSPLHFGNGTRLTVT.

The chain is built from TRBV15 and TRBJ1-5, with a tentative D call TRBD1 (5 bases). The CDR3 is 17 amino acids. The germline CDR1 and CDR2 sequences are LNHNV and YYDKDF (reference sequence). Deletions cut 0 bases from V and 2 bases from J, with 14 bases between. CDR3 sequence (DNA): TGTGCCACCAGCAGAGATCTGCAGGGCACAGGCAATCAGCCCCAGCATTTT. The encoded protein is CATSRDLQGTGNQPQHF.

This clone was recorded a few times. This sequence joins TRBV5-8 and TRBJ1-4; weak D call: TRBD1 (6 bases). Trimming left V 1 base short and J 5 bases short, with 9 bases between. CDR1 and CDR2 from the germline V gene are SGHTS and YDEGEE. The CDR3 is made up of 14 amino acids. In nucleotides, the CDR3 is TGTGCCAGCAGCTTGAGCACAGGGAATGAAAAACTGTTTTTT. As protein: CASSLSTGNEKLFF.

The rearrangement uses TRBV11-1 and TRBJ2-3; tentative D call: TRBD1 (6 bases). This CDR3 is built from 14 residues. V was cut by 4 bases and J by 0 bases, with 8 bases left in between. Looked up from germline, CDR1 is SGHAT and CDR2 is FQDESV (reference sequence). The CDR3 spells CASSWGPSTDTQYF. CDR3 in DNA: TGTGCCAGCAGCTGGGGGCCTAGCACAGATACGCAGTATTTT.

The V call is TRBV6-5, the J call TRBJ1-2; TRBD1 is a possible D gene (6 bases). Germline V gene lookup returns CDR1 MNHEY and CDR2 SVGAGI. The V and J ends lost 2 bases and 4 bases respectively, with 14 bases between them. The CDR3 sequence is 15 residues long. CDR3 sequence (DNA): TGTGCCAGCAGTTACGACAGGTACGCTGGCTATGGCTACACCTTC. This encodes CASSYDRYAGYGYTF.

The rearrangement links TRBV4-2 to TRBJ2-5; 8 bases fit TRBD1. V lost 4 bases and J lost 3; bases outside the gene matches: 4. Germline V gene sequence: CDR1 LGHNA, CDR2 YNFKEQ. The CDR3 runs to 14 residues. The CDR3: CASSPGQAEETQYF. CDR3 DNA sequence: TGTGCCAGCAGCCCGGGACAGGCCGAAGAGACCCAGTACTTC.

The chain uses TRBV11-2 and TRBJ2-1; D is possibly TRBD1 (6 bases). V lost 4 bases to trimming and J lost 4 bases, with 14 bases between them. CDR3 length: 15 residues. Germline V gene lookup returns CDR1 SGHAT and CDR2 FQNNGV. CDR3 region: CASSSWTAFYNEQFF. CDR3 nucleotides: TGTGCCAGCAGCTCCTGGACAGCCTTTTACAATGAGCAGTTCTTC.